One sample yielded the 20 T cell receptor beta chains listed below, sequenced in a study of blood T cell repertoires in COVID-19 (dated by TCRdb to the early 2020s). Receptor amplification or capture employed the immunoSEQ multiplex PCR assay. What TCRdb holds here is the immuneACCESS table cut down to in-frame rearrangements. Part of the clones is not present; checked against another copy, under half of the missing clones reflect an unresolved V gene, and the others are unexplained. The sample has approximately 110,000 clones on record, 80% to 95% of them singletons. The biggest ten clones account for 2.1% of the sample. The sequencing input was peripheral blood. Every receptor here comes from a man aged 45-65 years with COVID-19, enrolled during active disease.

In its sample, this clone was seen once. The chain combines TRBV19 with TRBJ2-2; unclear D gene. CDR1 and CDR2 from the germline V gene are LNHDA and SQIVND (reference sequence). Deletions cut 3 bases from V and 0 bases from J, with 11 bases between. There are 16 residues in the CDR3. CDR3 coding DNA: TGTGCCAGTAGTATCCCCGCTAGAGCGAACACCGGGGAGCTGTTTTTT. This codes for CASSIPARANTGELFF.

This clone turned up a few times. The V call is TRBV10-3, the J call TRBJ2-7; 9 bases fit TRBD1. From germline, CDR1 is ENHRY and CDR2 SYGVKD. V trimming: 6 bases; J trimming: 2 bases; junction bases outside the gene matches: 5. CDR3 length: 14 residues. CDR3 nucleotides: TGTGCCATCAGCGGGACAGGGCCCACCTACGAGCAGTACTTC. Encoded protein: CAISGTGPTYEQYF.

The chain employs TRBV29-1 and TRBJ1-2; D remains unclear. V was pared by 7 bases and J by 0 bases, with 9 bases between. This CDR3 has 12 residues. Germline loops: CDR1 SQVTM, CDR2 ANQGSEA. This CDR3 reads CSAPRTNYGYTF. The CDR3 nucleotides read TGCAGCGCCCCGCGGACTAACTATGGCTACACCTTC. Based on the CDR3 plus reference TRBV29-1 and TRBJ1-2, the full variable domain is SAVISQKPSRDICQRGTSLTIQCQVDSQVTMMFWYRQQPGQSLTLIATANQGSEATYESGFVIDKFPISRPNLTFSTLTVSNMSPEDSSIYLCSAPRTNYGYTFGSGTRLTVV.

The V call is TRBV7-8, the J call TRBJ2-1; 7 bases match TRBD2. The germline gives CDR1 SGHVS, CDR2 FQNEAQ. The trim removed 0 bases at V and 7 bases at J, leaving 12 bases unmatched. This CDR3 spans 17 amino acids. The CDR3 DNA follows: TGTGCCAGCAGCTTAGCCCTTTGGAGCGGGAAGGGGAATGAGCAGTTCTTC. It translates to CASSLALWSGKGNEQFF.

The chain has TRBV19 and TRBJ1-2; D not resolved. This CDR3 region has 13 residues. V lost 3 bases and J lost 3, with 8 bases in between. Germline V lookup: CDR1 LNHDA, CDR2 SQIVND (reference sequence). In DNA form, the CDR3 reads TGTGCCAGTAGTATCAGTGGCTACTATGGCTACACCTTC. Protein sequence: CASSISGYYGYTF.

The V gene is TRBV19, the J gene TRBJ1-5; TRBD1 matches at 8 bases. V trimming: 6 bases; J trimming: 0 bases; junction bases outside the gene matches: 4. The germline V gene has CDR1 LNHDA and CDR2 SQIVND (reference sequence). The CDR3 has 15 amino acids. CDR3 protein: CASRTGALSNQPQHF. The CDR3 nucleotides are TGTGCCAGTAGGACAGGGGCCCTTAGCAATCAGCCCCAGCATTTT.

CDR3 sequence reads: CSVVAGTPNTGELFF. The CDR3 bases are TGCAGCGTCGTAGCCGGGACACCGAACACCGGGGAGCTGTTTTTT. The genes are TRBV29-1 and TRBJ2-2; D is possibly TRBD1 (6 bases). The CDR3 covers 15 residues. Germline V gene sequence: CDR1 SQVTM, CDR2 ANQGSEA. The ends were cut back, 6 bases at V and 0 bases at J, with 14 bases in the middle.

The chain recombines TRBV5-4 with TRBJ1-1, with D possibly TRBD1 on 5 matching bases. V was pared by 4 bases and J by 1 base, with 8 bases between. There are 13 residues in the CDR3. Germline V CDR1 and CDR2: SGHNT, YYREEE (reference sequence). CDR3 protein: CASSGHWNTEAFF. The CDR3 DNA sequence: TGTGCCAGCAGCGGACACTGGAACACTGAAGCTTTCTTT.

The V and J genes are TRBV18 and TRBJ2-7, with a tentative D call TRBD2 (6 bases). V lost 3 bases, J lost 5 bases, and 17 bases lay in between. The CDR3 loop spans 15 amino acids. Germline V lookup: CDR1 KGHSH, CDR2 LQKENI. CDR3 sequence reads: CASSPGLINPNEQYF. As DNA, the CDR3 is TGTGCCAGCTCACCGGGACTGATAAACCCGAACGAGCAGTACTTC.

The table lists this clone with a count of one. The chain links TRBV7-2 to TRBJ2-2; 8 nucleotides align to TRBD2. Trimming took 2 bases from V and 4 from J; bases not matched to a gene: 6. The CDR3 covers 16 residues. The germline CDR1 and CDR2 sequences are SGHTA and FQGNSA. CDR3 nucleotides: TGTGCCAGCAGCTTAACTCTAGCGGGCGCCACCGGGGAGCTGTTTTTT. Translation: CASSLTLAGATGELFF.

The rearrangement uses TRBV9 and TRBJ1-5, with TRBD1 matching over 7 bases. CDR3 length equals 14 residues. Germline lookup yields CDR1 SGDLS and CDR2 YYNGEE. V was pared by 3 bases and J by 6 bases, with 6 bases of the junction left unmatched. The DNA of the CDR3 is TGTGCCAGCAGCGCCGGACAGGCCGGTCAGCCCCAGCATTTT. This codes for CASSAGQAGQPQHF.

The chain joins TRBV30 to TRBJ2-3, with D perhaps matching TRBD2 (7 bases). Trimming took off 5 bases at V and 5 bases at J, with 17 bases between the two ends. The V gene's germline CDR1 is GTSNPN and CDR2 SVGIG (reference sequence). The CDR3 length is 14 residues. The CDR3 nucleotides read TGTGCCTGGGGCCGCGGGGGCCTGGGAGATACGCAGTATTTT. It specifies CAWGRGGLGDTQYF.

This rearrangement joins TRBV19 to TRBJ1-4; D unresolved. The CDR3 runs 16 residues. Between the trimmed V and J ends, which lost 1 base and 0 bases, there was a span of 9 bases. Germline V lookup: CDR1 LNHDA, CDR2 SQIVND (reference sequence). In DNA, the CDR3 is TGTGCCAGTAGTATAGCCCTGGCAGCAACTAATGAAAAACTGTTTTTT. Translating it yields CASSIALAATNEKLFF.

The chain has TRBV30 and TRBJ1-4; 11 bases match TRBD1. The V gene end was trimmed by 2 bases and the J gene end by 10 bases; junction bases not matched to a gene: 6. Germline V lookup: CDR1 GTSNPN, CDR2 SVGIG (reference sequence). This CDR3 has 14 amino acids. The CDR3: CAWSYGQGAGKLFF. For the CDR3, the DNA is TGTGCCTGGAGTTACGGACAGGGGGCCGGAAAACTGTTTTTT.

CDR3 nucleotides: TGTGCCAGCAGCCAAGGGGACAGGGGTTCCCAAGAGACCCAGTACTTC. Translating it yields CASSQGDRGSQETQYF. The rearrangement uses TRBV3-1 (or the pseudogene TRBV3-2) and TRBJ2-5; 10 nucleotides align to TRBD1. The germline gives CDR1 LGHDT, CDR2 YNNKEL (reference sequence). J was trimmed by 1 base and V by 1 base; bases with no gene match: 3. This CDR3 contains 16 residues.

This clone appeared a few times. This rearrangement joins TRBV10-1 to TRBJ2-3; a weak D match, TRBD1 (5 bases). Trimming pared 7 bases from V and 4 bases from J, leaving 15 bases between. CDR3 length equals 14 residues. In germline, CDR1 is WNHNN, CDR2 SYGVQD (reference sequence). The CDR3 nucleotides are TGCGCCAGCAAACCAGGGCTCGGCGCAGATACGCAGTATTTT. It specifies CASKPGLGADTQYF.

The count of this clone is one. The chain combines TRBV5-1 with TRBJ2-1; 9 positions agree with TRBD2. Trimming cost V 5 bases and J 2 bases; bases outside gene matches: 8. The CDR3 sequence is 16 residues long. Germline V CDR1 and CDR2: SGHRS, YFSETQ. The CDR3, as DNA: TGCGCCAGCAGAACAAGACTAGCGGAGACCTACAATGAGCAGTTCTTC. Amino acid sequence: CASRTRLAETYNEQFF.

A single count supports this clone. The CDR3 sequence is CASSLGLGYEQYF. CDR3 coding DNA: TGTGCCAGCAGTTTAGGGCTGGGCTACGAGCAGTACTTC. The chain joins TRBV28 to TRBJ2-7; no clear D. Germline V gives CDR1 MDHEN, CDR2 SYDVKM. V lost 2 bases and J lost 3, with 8 bases in between. This CDR3 is built from 13 residues.

V usage is TRBV6-5 and J usage is TRBJ1-5; D is uncertain. Germline V lookup: CDR1 MNHEY, CDR2 SVGAGI. V lost 7 bases, J lost 0 bases, and 13 bases lay in between. CDR3 length: 15 amino acids. The CDR3 region has the DNA TGTGCCAGCATCGTGGCTGTTAATAGCAATCAGCCCCAGCATTTT. Amino acids: CASIVAVNSNQPQHF.

This chain uses TRBV28 with TRBJ1-6; 7 positions agree with TRBD1. With V trimmed by 4 bases and J by 8 bases, 8 bases remained unmatched. CDR1 and CDR2 (germline): MDHEN, SYDVKM. The CDR3 is made up of 15 amino acids. CDR3 in DNA: TGTGCCAGCAGTTCACCGGGACAGCAAGATTCACCCCTCCACTTT. It is translated as CASSSPGQQDSPLHF. Full variable domain (remainder filled in from reference TRBV28 and TRBJ1-6): DVKVTQSSRYLVKRTGEKVFLECVQDMDHENMFWYRQDPGLGLRLIYFSYDVKMKEKGDIPEGYSVSREKKERFSLILESASTNQTSMYLCASSSPGQQDSPLHFGNGTRLTVT.